The next 27 T cell receptor beta chains were all read from a single sample in a study of human CD4 T cells and Enterobacteriaceae. Method: immunoSEQ multiplex PCR; TCRdb's copy keeps in-frame clones and lacks some. The table shows about 26,000 clones, with roughly 80% occurring only once. All CD4+ cells other than CD45RA+CCR7+CD95- naive cells were sorted as memory, over 95% pure. Sequenced material: memory CD4+ T cells from blood. The receptor source for this set is a human donor in good health.

This chain links TRBV4-2 with TRBJ2-7; D could derive from TRBD1 or TRBD2 (6 bases each). CDR1 is LGHNA, CDR2 YNFKEQ, per germline. Trimming took off 0 bases at V and 7 bases at J, with 13 bases between the two ends. The CDR3 spans 14 residues. The CDR3 loop is CASSQDRGPREQYF. The CDR3 DNA sequence: TGTGCCAGCAGCCAAGATCGGGGGCCCAGGGAGCAGTACTTC.

The rearrangement links TRBV5-8 to TRBJ1-5, with TRBD1 matching 10 bases. CDR1 is SGHTS and CDR2 is YDEGEE in the germline V gene. This CDR3 contains 16 residues. After removal of 1 base from V and 2 bases from J, the junction contained 3 bases not matched to a gene. CDR3 in amino acids: CASSLWDRGGNQPQHF. The DNA of the CDR3 is TGTGCCAGCAGCTTGTGGGACAGGGGAGGCAATCAGCCCCAGCATTTT.

V is TRBV27 and J is TRBJ2-7; TRBD1 matches 10 bases. CDR3 length equals 16 residues. Germline values: CDR1 MNHEY, CDR2 SMNVEV (reference sequence). V shed 7 bases, J shed 4 bases, and the junction held 13 bases outside the gene matches. The CDR3 loop is CASNKTPGTGEYEQYF. CDR3 DNA: TGTGCCAGCAATAAAACTCCCGGGACAGGGGAATACGAGCAGTACTTC.

V gene TRBV2 combines with J gene TRBJ2-5, with TRBD2 matching 7 bases. Per the germline V gene, CDR1 is SNHLY and CDR2 is FYNNEI. V trimming: 8 bases; J trimming: 4 bases; junction bases outside the gene matches: 10. The CDR3 is 14 amino acids. For the CDR3, the DNA is TGTGCCAGCGCCGGTCCAGCGGGAAGAGAGACCCAGTACTTC. Its translation: CASAGPAGRETQYF.

This clone counts as medium-sized. For the CDR3, the DNA is TGTGCCAGCAGTTTCGCGGGCAGTCAACGAACAGCTTTCTTT. Translating gives CASSFAGSQRTAFF. The V gene is TRBV27, the J gene TRBJ1-1; D unresolved. The CDR3 runs 14 residues. From germline, CDR1 is MNHEY and CDR2 SMNVEV (reference sequence). V dropped 3 bases and J dropped 10 bases, with 18 bases sitting between them.

The chain joins TRBV2 to TRBJ2-3; perhaps TRBD2 as D (5 bases). Germline V gene lookup returns CDR1 SNHLY and CDR2 FYNNEI. The V end was cut by 6 bases, the J end by 3 bases, with 13 bases between. This CDR3 is built from 14 residues. CDR3 bases: TGTGCCAGCAGGAGGGCCTTTATGACAGATACGCAGTATTTT. Translated: CASRRAFMTDTQYF.

By sample fraction, this clone is medium-sized. The CDR3 coding sequence is TGTGCCTCTAGTAGGGGTTTTCCTGGAAACACCATATATTTT. Translated: CASSRGFPGNTIYF. The gene calls are TRBV30 and TRBJ1-3; TRBD1 is a possible D gene (5 bases). V lost 7 bases, J lost 2 bases, and 15 bases lay in between. In germline, CDR1 is GTSNPN, CDR2 SVGIG (reference sequence). There are 14 residues in the CDR3.

Comments on this clone: The same CDR3 can be traced to other DNA sequences in this sample. The chain joins TRBV2 to TRBJ2-7; D is unclear. This CDR3 is 11 amino acids long. V was trimmed by 8 bases and J by 3 bases, leaving 8 bases between them. Germline CDR1 reads SNHLY; CDR2 reads FYNNEI. CDR3 protein: CASLRGYEQYF. The DNA for the CDR3 is TGTGCCAGCCTACGCGGCTACGAGCAGTACTTC.

The CDR3 bases are TGTGCTAGTGGCAGCCAGGACACAGATACGCAGTATTTT. This sequence encodes CASGSQDTDTQYF. The chain recombines TRBV12-5 with TRBJ2-3; no reliable D call. Germline CDR1 is LGHNT and CDR2 is FRNRAP. The CDR3 loop spans 13 amino acids. Trimming took 6 bases from V and 2 from J, leaving 9 bases between them. The complete variable domain, with remaining parts taken from reference TRBV12-5 and TRBJ2-3, reads DARVTQTPRHKVTEMGQEVTMRCQPILGHNTVFWYRQTMMQGLELLAYFRNRAPLDDSGMPKDRFSAEMPDATLATLKIQPSEPRDSAVYFCASGSQDTDTQYFGPGTRLTVL.

The rearrangement links TRBV5-8 to TRBJ2-2; 10 nucleotides align to TRBD1. The germline V gene has CDR1 SGHTS and CDR2 YDEGEE. This CDR3 has 16 amino acids. J lost 4 bases, V lost 2 bases, and 5 bases had no gene match. The chain's CDR3 is CASSFAGQGTTGELFF. CDR3 DNA sequence: TGTGCCAGCAGCTTCGCGGGACAGGGGACCACCGGGGAGCTGTTTTTT.

This rearrangement joins TRBV7-2 to TRBJ2-5, with 10 bases lining up with TRBD2. Unmatched junction bases numbered 14, after V lost 5 bases and J lost 5 bases. CDR3 size: 17 residues. Germline CDR1 is SGHTA and CDR2 is FQGNSA. The CDR3 coding sequence is TGTGCCAGCAGCCCACGTGTGCCAGCGGGGGGGCGGGAGACCCAGTACTTC. This sequence encodes CASSPRVPAGGRETQYF.

The count of this clone is one. This rearrangement joins TRBV7-9 to TRBJ1-1; the D gene is possibly TRBD1 (5 bases). Germline values: CDR1 SEHNR, CDR2 FQNEAQ (reference sequence). There are 14 residues in the CDR3. V lost 5 bases, J lost 1 base, and 11 bases lay in between. The CDR3 region has the DNA TGTGCCAGCAGCCCGGGACGGGCGAACACTGAAGCTTTCTTT. It is translated as CASSPGRANTEAFF.

The chain joins TRBV5-6 to TRBJ2-4; TRBD1 might be the D (7 bases). The CDR3 has 15 residues. Germline CDR1 SGHDT, CDR2 YYEEEE. Between the trimmed V and J ends, which lost 0 bases and 7 bases, there was a span of 14 bases. CDR3 sequence reads: CASSLAGAGGNIQYF. CDR3 nucleotides: TGTGCCAGCAGCTTGGCGGGGGCAGGGGGGAACATTCAGTACTTC.

The gene calls are TRBV28 and TRBJ1-2; D is unclear. From germline, CDR1 is MDHEN and CDR2 SYDVKM. Trimming stripped 4 bases from V and 7 bases from J, with 16 bases between. The CDR3 extends over 14 amino acids. CDR3 residues: CASSSGLFGRGYTF. CDR3 sequence (DNA): TGTGCCAGCAGTTCCGGCCTTTTTGGCCGTGGCTACACCTTC.

The chain joins TRBV20-1 to TRBJ1-2; the D is unclear. Germline V CDR1 and CDR2: DFQATT, SNEGSKA (reference sequence). The CDR3 loop spans 11 amino acids. Trimming shortened V by 3 bases and J by 4 bases, and 6 bases separated the two germline ends. The DNA of the CDR3 is TGCAGTGCTAGTGGCCCCTATGGCTACACCTTC. Residues: CSASGPYGYTF.

The chain employs TRBV11-2 and TRBJ2-7; unclear D gene. Germline loops: CDR1 SGHAT, CDR2 FQNNGV. Between the trimmed V and J ends, which lost 3 bases and 3 bases, there was a span of 15 bases. This CDR3 is 15 amino acids long. In nucleotides, the CDR3 is TGTGCCAGCAGCTTGTCGCTCTCCCAGGACTACGAGCAGTACTTC. It translates to CASSLSLSQDYEQYF.

The V gene is TRBV18, the J gene TRBJ2-5; no clear D gene. The CDR3 has 11 amino acids. With 3 bases removed from V and 1 base from J, the gap between germline ends came to 0 bases. The germline V gene encodes CDR1 KGHSH and CDR2 LQKENI. This CDR3 is CASSPQETQYF. Written as DNA, the CDR3 is TGTGCCAGCTCACCCCAAGAGACCCAGTACTTC.

The chain uses TRBV30 and TRBJ2-2; D is ambiguous. CDR3 length: 14 residues. V gave up 0 bases and J gave up 1 base, with 6 bases separating them. Germline assignment: CDR1 GTSNPN and CDR2 SVGIG (reference sequence). The CDR3 is CAWSVARNTGELFF. In nucleotides, the CDR3 is TGTGCCTGGAGTGTCGCAAGGAACACCGGGGAGCTGTTTTTT.

This chain connects TRBV11-2 to TRBJ2-3; D perhaps matches TRBD2 (6 bases). The CDR3 loop spans 19 amino acids. The ends were cut back, 3 bases at V and 0 bases at J, with 22 bases in the middle. Germline V gene sequence: CDR1 SGHAT, CDR2 FQNNGV. CDR3 loop: CASSLTRVLLGTSTDTQYF. In nucleotides, the CDR3 is TGTGCCAGCAGCTTGACTAGGGTCCTTTTGGGGACTAGCACAGATACGCAGTATTTT. Drawing the rest from reference TRBV11-2 and TRBJ2-3, the complete variable domain is EAGVAQSPRYKIIEKRQSVAFWCNPISGHATLYWYQQILGQGPKLLIQFQNNGVVDDSQLPKDRFSAERLKGVDSTLKIQPAKLEDSAVYLCASSLTRVLLGTSTDTQYFGPGTRLTVL.

With respect to this clone: Being one base from a much bigger clone, this may be a read error. Different DNA sequences within this sample yield the same CDR3. V is TRBV6-1 and J is TRBJ1-5; D is uncertain. Trimming stripped 1 base from V and 1 base from J, with 2 bases between. Germline values: CDR1 MNHNS, CDR2 SASEGT. The CDR3 length is 13 residues. The CDR3 sequence: CASSEVSNQPQHF. Written as DNA, the CDR3 is TGTGCCAGCAGTGAAGTGAGCAATCAGCCCCAGCATTTT.

The V call is TRBV20-1, the J call TRBJ2-7; D ambiguous. The ends were cut back, 5 bases at V and 2 bases at J, with 7 bases in the middle. There are 11 residues in the CDR3. The V gene's germline CDR1 is DFQATT and CDR2 SNEGSKA (reference sequence). CDR3 bases: TGCAGTGCTTGGTGGGCCTACGAGCAGTACTTC. Encoded protein: CSAWWAYEQYF.

The chain recombines TRBV28 with TRBJ1-2, with a weak D call TRBD1 (5 bases). V was cut by 6 bases and J by 5 bases, with 7 bases left in between. Germline V gene lookup returns CDR1 MDHEN and CDR2 SYDVKM. The CDR3 is 11 amino acids. As DNA, the CDR3 is TGTGCCAGCAGGACAGTGTATGGCTACACCTTC. It is translated as CASRTVYGYTF.

The chain employs TRBV19 and TRBJ1-2, with D tentatively TRBD1 (6 bases). V dropped 4 bases and J dropped 2 bases, with 14 bases sitting between them. The length of the CDR3 is 15 residues. CDR1 is LNHDA and CDR2 is SQIVND in the germline V gene (reference sequence). The CDR3 sequence: CASSNRVVGNYGYTF. DNA of the CDR3: TGTGCCAGTAGTAACAGGGTAGTAGGCAACTATGGCTACACCTTC.

In its sample, this clone was seen once. The rearrangement joins TRBV19 to TRBJ1-1; 8 bases match TRBD1. There are 18 residues in the CDR3. With V trimmed by 3 bases and J by 0 bases, 12 bases remained unmatched. CDR1 is LNHDA, CDR2 SQIVND, per germline (reference sequence). The DNA of the CDR3 is TGTGCCAGTAGTATGGGATTCGGGACAGGTGGGATGAACACTGAAGCTTTCTTT. Translation: CASSMGFGTGGMNTEAFF.

The rearrangement links TRBV5-7 to TRBJ2-4; possibly TRBD1 for D (6 bases). TRBV5-7 is placed among ORFs of uncertain function. The CDR3 is 16 amino acids. Trimming took 4 bases from V and 3 from J, leaving 17 bases between them. The CDR3 loop reads CASSLHRDVGKNIQYF. The CDR3 DNA reads as TGTGCCAGCAGCCTTCACAGGGACGTGGGCAAAAACATTCAGTACTTC.

The chain carries TRBV10-2 and TRBJ2-7; D is unclear. V gave up 0 bases and J gave up 9 bases, with 6 bases separating them. CDR1 WSHSY and CDR2 SAAADI come from the germline V gene. The CDR3 has 11 residues. This chain's CDR3 is CASSESQWQYF. The CDR3 DNA sequence: TGCGCCAGCAGTGAGTCCCAGTGGCAGTACTTC.

V gene TRBV2 combines with J gene TRBJ2-7, with TRBD1 identical over 9 bases. V trimming: 5 bases; J trimming: 5 bases; junction bases outside the gene matches: 7. The germline CDR1 and CDR2 sequences are SNHLY and FYNNEI. The length of the CDR3 is 14 residues. The chain's CDR3 is CASSLEQGAHEQYF. Written as DNA, the CDR3 is TGTGCCAGCAGTCTGGAACAGGGGGCCCACGAGCAGTACTTC.